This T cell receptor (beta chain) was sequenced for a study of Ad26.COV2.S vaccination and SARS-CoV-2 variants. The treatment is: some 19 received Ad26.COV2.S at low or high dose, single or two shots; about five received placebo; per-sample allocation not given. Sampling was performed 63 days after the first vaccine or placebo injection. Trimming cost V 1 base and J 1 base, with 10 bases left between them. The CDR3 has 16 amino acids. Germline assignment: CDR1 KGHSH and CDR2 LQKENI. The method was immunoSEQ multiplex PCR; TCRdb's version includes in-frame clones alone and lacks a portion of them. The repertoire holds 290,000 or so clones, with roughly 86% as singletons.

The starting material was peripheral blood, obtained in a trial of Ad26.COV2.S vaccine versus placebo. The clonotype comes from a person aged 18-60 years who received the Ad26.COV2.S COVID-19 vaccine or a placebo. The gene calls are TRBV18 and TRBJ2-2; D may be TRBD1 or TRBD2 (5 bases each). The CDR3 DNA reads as TGTGCCAGCTCACCACAGGGACGGGAGAACACCGGGGAGCTGTTTTTT. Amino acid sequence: CASSPQGRENTGELFF.